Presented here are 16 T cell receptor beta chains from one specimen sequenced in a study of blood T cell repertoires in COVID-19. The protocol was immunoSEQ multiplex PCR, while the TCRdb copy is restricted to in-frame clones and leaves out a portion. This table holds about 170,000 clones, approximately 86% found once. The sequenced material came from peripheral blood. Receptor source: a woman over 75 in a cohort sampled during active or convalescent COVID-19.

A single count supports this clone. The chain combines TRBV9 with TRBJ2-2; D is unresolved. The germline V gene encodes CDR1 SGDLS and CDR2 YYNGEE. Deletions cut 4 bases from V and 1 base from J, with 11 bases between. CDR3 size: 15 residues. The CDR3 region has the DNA TGTGCCAGCAGCCCCCGAACTTGGAACACCGGGGAGCTGTTTTTT. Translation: CASSPRTWNTGELFF.

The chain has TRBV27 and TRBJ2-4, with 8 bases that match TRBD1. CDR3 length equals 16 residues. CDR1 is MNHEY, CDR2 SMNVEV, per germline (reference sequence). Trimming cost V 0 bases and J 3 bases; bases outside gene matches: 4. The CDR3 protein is CASSLSQGAYKNIQYF. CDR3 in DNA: TGTGCCAGCAGTTTATCTCAGGGGGCCTACAAAAACATTCAGTACTTC.

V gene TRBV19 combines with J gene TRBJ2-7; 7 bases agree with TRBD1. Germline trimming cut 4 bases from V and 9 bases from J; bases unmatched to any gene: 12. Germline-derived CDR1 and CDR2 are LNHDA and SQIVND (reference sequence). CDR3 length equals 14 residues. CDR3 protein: CASSTRDSLRGQYF. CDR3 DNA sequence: TGTGCCAGTAGTACCAGGGACAGCCTACGAGGGCAGTACTTC.

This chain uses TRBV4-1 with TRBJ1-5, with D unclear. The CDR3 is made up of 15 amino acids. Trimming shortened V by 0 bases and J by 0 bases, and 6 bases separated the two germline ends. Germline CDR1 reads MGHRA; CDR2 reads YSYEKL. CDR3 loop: CASSQDDYSNQPQHF. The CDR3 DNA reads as TGCGCCAGCAGCCAAGACGACTATAGCAATCAGCCCCAGCATTTT.

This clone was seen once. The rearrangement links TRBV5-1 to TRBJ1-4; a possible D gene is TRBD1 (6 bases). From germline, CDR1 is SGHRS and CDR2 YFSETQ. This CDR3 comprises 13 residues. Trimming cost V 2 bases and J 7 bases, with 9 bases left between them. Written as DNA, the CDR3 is TGCGCCAGCAGCTTACAGGGCTCTGAAAAACTGTTTTTT. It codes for CASSLQGSEKLFF.

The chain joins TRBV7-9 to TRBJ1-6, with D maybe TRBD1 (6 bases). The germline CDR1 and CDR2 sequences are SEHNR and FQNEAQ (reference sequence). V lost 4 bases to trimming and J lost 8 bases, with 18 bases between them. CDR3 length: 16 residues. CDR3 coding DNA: TGTGCCAGCAGCTGGACTGTGGGGGCGAGAGATTCACCCCTCCACTTT. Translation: CASSWTVGARDSPLHF.

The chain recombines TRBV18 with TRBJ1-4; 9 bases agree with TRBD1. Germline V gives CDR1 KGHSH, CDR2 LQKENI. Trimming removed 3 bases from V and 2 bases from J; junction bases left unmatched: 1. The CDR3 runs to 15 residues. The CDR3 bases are TGTGCCAGCTCACCGGGGACAGGGACTAATGAAAAACTGTTTTTT. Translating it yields CASSPGTGTNEKLFF.

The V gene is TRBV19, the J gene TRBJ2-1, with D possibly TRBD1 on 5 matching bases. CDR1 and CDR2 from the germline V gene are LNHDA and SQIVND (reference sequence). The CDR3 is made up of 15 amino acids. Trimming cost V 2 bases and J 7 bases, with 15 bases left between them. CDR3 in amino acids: CASSISGPVGNEQFF. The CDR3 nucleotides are TGTGCCAGTAGTATATCAGGGCCTGTTGGGAATGAGCAGTTCTTC.

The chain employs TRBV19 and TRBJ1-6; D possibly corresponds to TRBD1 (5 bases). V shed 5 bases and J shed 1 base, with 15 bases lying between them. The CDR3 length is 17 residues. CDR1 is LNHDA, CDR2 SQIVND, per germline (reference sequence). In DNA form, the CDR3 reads TGTGCCAGTAGTGTTAGTGTGTACAGGTCCTATAATTCACCCCTCCACTTT. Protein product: CASSVSVYRSYNSPLHF.

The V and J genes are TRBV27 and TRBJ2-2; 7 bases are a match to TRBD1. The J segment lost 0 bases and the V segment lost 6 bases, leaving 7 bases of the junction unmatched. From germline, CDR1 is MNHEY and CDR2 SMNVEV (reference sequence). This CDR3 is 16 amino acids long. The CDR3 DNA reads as TGTGCCAGCAGGAGAACCGGGACAGCGAACACCGGGGAGCTGTTTTTT. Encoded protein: CASRRTGTANTGELFF.

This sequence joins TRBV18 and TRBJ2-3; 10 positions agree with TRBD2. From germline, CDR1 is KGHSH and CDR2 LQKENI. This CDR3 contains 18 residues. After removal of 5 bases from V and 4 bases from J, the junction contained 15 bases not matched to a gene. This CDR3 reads CASSSIGTSGTAPDTQYF. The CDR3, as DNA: TGTGCCAGCTCATCGATCGGAACTAGCGGGACAGCCCCAGATACGCAGTATTTT.

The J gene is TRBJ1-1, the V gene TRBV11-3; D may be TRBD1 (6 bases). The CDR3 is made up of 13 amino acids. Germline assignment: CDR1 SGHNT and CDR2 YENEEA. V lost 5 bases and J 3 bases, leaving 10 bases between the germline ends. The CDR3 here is CASSPDRHTEAFF. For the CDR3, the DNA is TGTGCCAGCAGCCCCGACAGGCACACTGAAGCTTTCTTT.

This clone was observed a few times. CDR3 protein: CASSLVQGRGQTQYF. The CDR3 coding sequence is TGTGCCAGCAGCTTAGTACAGGGTAGGGGGCAGACCCAGTACTTC. V is TRBV11-2 and J is TRBJ2-5; 7 bases align to TRBD1. The length of the CDR3 is 15 residues. Germline V gene data show CDR1 as SGHAT and CDR2 as FQNNGV. Germline trimming cut 1 base from V and 6 bases from J; bases unmatched to any gene: 8.

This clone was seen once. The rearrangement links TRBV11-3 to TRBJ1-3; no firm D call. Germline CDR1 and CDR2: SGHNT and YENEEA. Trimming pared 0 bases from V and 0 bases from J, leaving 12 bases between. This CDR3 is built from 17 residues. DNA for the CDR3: TGTGCCAGCAGCTTAGATCGGAGCCTATCCTCTGGAAACACCATATATTTT. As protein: CASSLDRSLSSGNTIYF.

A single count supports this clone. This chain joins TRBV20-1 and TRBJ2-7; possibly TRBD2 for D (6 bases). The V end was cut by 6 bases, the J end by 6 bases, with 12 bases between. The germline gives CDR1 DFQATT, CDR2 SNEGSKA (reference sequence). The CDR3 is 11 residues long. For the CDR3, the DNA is TGCAGTGCCCACGGGGGTGGCGAGCAGTACTTC. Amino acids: CSAHGGGEQYF.

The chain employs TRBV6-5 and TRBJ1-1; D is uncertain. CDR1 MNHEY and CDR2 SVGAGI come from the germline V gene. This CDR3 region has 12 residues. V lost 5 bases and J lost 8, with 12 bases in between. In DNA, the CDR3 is TGTGCCAGCAGTAAGGGAGGCTGGGAAGCTTTCTTT. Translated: CASSKGGWEAFF.